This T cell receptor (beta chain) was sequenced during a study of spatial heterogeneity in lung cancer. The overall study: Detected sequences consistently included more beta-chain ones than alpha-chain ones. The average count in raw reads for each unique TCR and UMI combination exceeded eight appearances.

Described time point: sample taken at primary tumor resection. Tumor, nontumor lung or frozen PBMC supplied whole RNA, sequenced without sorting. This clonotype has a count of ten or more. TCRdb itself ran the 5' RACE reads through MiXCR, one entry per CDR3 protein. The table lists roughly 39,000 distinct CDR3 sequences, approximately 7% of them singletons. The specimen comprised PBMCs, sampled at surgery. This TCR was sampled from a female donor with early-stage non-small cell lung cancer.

The CDR3 region is CASSWAGSGAGELFF. In nucleotides, the CDR3 is TGTGCCAGCAGCTGGGCCGGCTCCGGGGCCGGGGAGCTGTTTTTT. The chain combines TRBV7-7 with TRBJ2-2; a weak D match, TRBD2 (5 bases). Trimming took 4 bases from V and 6 from J, leaving 15 bases between them. In germline, CDR1 is SSHAT, CDR2 FNYEAQ (reference sequence). The CDR3 consists of 15 residues. Full variable domain (rest looked up from reference TRBV7-7 and TRBJ2-2): GAGVSQSPRYKVTKRGQDVTLRCDPISSHATLYWYQQALGQGPEFLTYFNYEAQPDKSGLPSDRFSAERPEGSISTLTIQRTEQRDSAMYRCASSWAGSGAGELFFGEGSRLTVL.